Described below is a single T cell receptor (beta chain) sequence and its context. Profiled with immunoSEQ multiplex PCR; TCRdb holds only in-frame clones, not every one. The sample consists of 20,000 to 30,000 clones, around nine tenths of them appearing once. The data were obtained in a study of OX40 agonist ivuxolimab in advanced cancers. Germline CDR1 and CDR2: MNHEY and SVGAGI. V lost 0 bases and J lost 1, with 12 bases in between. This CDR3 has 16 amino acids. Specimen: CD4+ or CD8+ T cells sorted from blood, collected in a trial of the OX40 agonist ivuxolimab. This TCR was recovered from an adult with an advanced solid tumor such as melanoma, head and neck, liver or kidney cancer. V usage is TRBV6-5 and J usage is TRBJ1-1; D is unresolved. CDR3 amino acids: CASSYSVVRPNTEAFF. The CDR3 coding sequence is TGTGCCAGCAGTTACTCGGTGGTGAGGCCGAACACTGAAGCTTTCTTT.